This entry lists 20 T cell receptor beta chains sequenced from one sample in a study of blood T cells in healthy people across ages. Through a sample-barcoded 5' primer and a J-beta primer mix, a second PCR was run for about 6 to 11 cycles. TCRdb analysed the 5' RACE reads with MiXCR anew, one entry per CDR3 protein. The profile shows roughly 700,000 distinct CDR3 sequences, roughly 50% of them singletons. Sequenced material: blood. The origin of the receptors is a woman between 55 and 75 years old in good health.

The count of this clonotype is one. The V and J genes are TRBV7-9 and TRBJ1-4, with TRBD1 matching over 8 bases. The CDR3 is made up of 15 amino acids. The V gene end was trimmed by 0 bases and the J gene end by 7 bases; junction bases not matched to a gene: 4. Germline CDR1 is SEHNR and CDR2 is FQNEAQ (reference sequence). The CDR3 spells CASSLATGDTEKLFF. Written as DNA, the CDR3 is TGTGCCAGCAGCTTAGCGACAGGGGACACTGAAAAACTGTTTTTT. Variable domain in full (rest from reference TRBV7-9 and TRBJ1-4): DTGVSQNPRHKITKRGQNVTFRCDPISEHNRLYWYRQTLGQGPEFLTYFQNEAQLEKSRLLSDRFSAERPKGSFSTLEIQRTEQGDSAMYLCASSLATGDTEKLFFGSGTQLSVL.

V usage is TRBV7-9 and J usage is TRBJ2-7; no clear D gene. The CDR3 contains 14 residues. Trimming left V 5 bases short and J 2 bases short, with 13 bases between. Germline V gene sequence: CDR1 SEHNR, CDR2 FQNEAQ (reference sequence). This CDR3 is CASSPSNYPYEQYF. The CDR3 DNA sequence: TGTGCCAGCAGCCCCTCCAACTATCCCTACGAGCAGTACTTC.

In this sample, this clonotype turned up a few times. The V and J genes are TRBV7-2 and TRBJ1-6; D perhaps matches TRBD1 (5 bases). This CDR3 is 13 amino acids long. Germline V gene sequence: CDR1 SGHTA, CDR2 FQGNSA. V dropped 1 base and J dropped 11 bases, with 9 bases sitting between them. The CDR3 protein is CASSLGGSPPLHF. The CDR3 DNA reads TGTGCCAGCAGCTTAGGGGGCAGTCCACCCCTCCACTTT.

The chain combines TRBV5-6 with TRBJ1-1; tentatively, D is TRBD1 (5 bases). This CDR3 is built from 14 residues. V was pared by 4 bases and J by 8 bases, with 18 bases between. Germline V gene lookup returns CDR1 SGHDT and CDR2 YYEEEE. Written as DNA, the CDR3 is TGTGCCAGCAGCCCGGGACGGACTATGAGGGAAGCTTTCTTT. It encodes CASSPGRTMREAFF.

The V call is TRBV15, the J call TRBJ2-7; no firm D call. Germline V lookup: CDR1 LNHNV, CDR2 YYDKDF (reference sequence). The CDR3 has 16 residues. Trimming took 1 base from V and 6 from J, leaving 19 bases between them. The CDR3 sequence is CATSRGFAAGEAEQYF. The CDR3 DNA reads as TGTGCCACCAGCAGAGGGTTTGCGGCAGGAGAGGCCGAGCAGTACTTC.

This clonotype was observed a few times. The chain has TRBV27 and TRBJ1-4, with 9 bases matching TRBD1. V was clipped by 5 bases and J by 6 bases; unmatched bases: 4. Germline V gene sequence: CDR1 MNHEY, CDR2 SMNVEV (reference sequence). This CDR3 contains 14 residues. CDR3 DNA sequence: TGTGCCAGCAGTCCCCGGGACAGGGATGAAAAACTGTTTTTT. Translated: CASSPRDRDEKLFF.

This clonotype was recorded a few times. The V gene is TRBV7-2, the J gene TRBJ2-7; D is unclear. The CDR3 runs to 16 residues. Trimming removed 1 base at V and 4 bases at J, with 17 bases between. In germline, CDR1 is SGHTA, CDR2 FQGNSA. CDR3 sequence: CASSLGGGTLEYEQYF. In DNA, the CDR3 is TGTGCCAGCAGCTTAGGTGGCGGTACCCTAGAGTACGAGCAGTACTTC.

This rearrangement joins TRBV20-1 to TRBJ2-1; D not certain. The CDR3 loop spans 15 amino acids. Trimming removed 0 bases from V and 2 bases from J, with 11 bases in between. Per the germline V gene, CDR1 is DFQATT and CDR2 is SNEGSKA (reference sequence). The CDR3 bases are TGCAGTGCTAGAGATACCCACAAAACCTACAATGAGCAGTTCTTC. It is translated as CSARDTHKTYNEQFF.

This chain uses TRBV4-1 with TRBJ1-6; 8 bases are a match to TRBD1. The CDR3 loop spans 18 amino acids. Germline values: CDR1 MGHRA, CDR2 YSYEKL. With V trimmed by 1 base and J by 6 bases, 11 bases remained unmatched. CDR3 coding DNA: TGCGCCAGCAGCCAAGGGAACCAGGGGGCGCGAAGTAATTCACCCCTCCACTTT. Its translation: CASSQGNQGARSNSPLHF.

The rearrangement joins TRBV6-1 to TRBJ2-1; 11 nucleotides align to TRBD1. Germline V CDR1 and CDR2: MNHNS, SASEGT. The CDR3 extends over 13 amino acids. V was pared by 8 bases and J by 8 bases, with 5 bases of the junction left unmatched. This chain's CDR3 is CASRRTGGHEQFF. CDR3 sequence (DNA): TGTGCCAGCCGGAGGACAGGGGGCCATGAGCAGTTCTTC.

The rearrangement links TRBV20-1 to TRBJ2-7, with TRBD2 identical over 8 bases. Germline V CDR1 and CDR2: DFQATT, SNEGSKA (reference sequence). V lost 6 bases and J lost 3; bases outside the gene matches: 16. The CDR3 runs 16 residues. Here the CDR3 DNA reads TGCAGTGCCCCGGAGTCAGGGAGCGGGAGTCTCTACGAGCAGTACTTC. Its protein is CSAPESGSGSLYEQYF.

This chain joins TRBV7-2 and TRBJ2-1; no clear D gene. CDR1 is SGHTA and CDR2 is FQGNSA in the germline V gene. Trimming left V 0 bases short and J 2 bases short, with 11 bases between. The CDR3 is made up of 16 amino acids. The CDR3 region has the DNA TGTGCCAGCAGCTTAGCTGCGACGAGAACCTACAATGAGCAGTTCTTC. It yields the protein CASSLAATRTYNEQFF.

This chain connects TRBV4-1 to TRBJ2-1; TRBD2 aligns across 10 bases. V shed 1 base and J 6 bases; nucleotides not matched to a gene: 3. Germline lookup yields CDR1 MGHRA and CDR2 YSYEKL. CDR3 length equals 15 residues. CDR3 sequence (DNA): TGCGCCAGCAGCCAAGGGTCTAGCGGGAGCAATGAGCAGTTCTTC. It translates to CASSQGSSGSNEQFF.

The chain couples TRBV7-3 to TRBJ2-1, with 8 bases that match TRBD2. Germline V gene sequence: CDR1 SGHTA, CDR2 FQGTGA. The CDR3 is 16 residues long. V shed 5 bases, J shed 0 bases, and the junction held 6 bases outside the gene matches. The CDR3 DNA reads TGTGCCAGCAGCCCCGGGAGGGCCAACTCCTACAATGAGCAGTTCTTC. This codes for CASSPGRANSYNEQFF.

CDR3 nucleotide sequence: TGCAGTGCGCCCCCAGTGCTGAAAAACATTCAGTACTTC. It encodes CSAPPVLKNIQYF. This chain connects TRBV20-1 to TRBJ2-4, with D unclear. The CDR3 contains 13 residues. V was pared by 6 bases and J by 4 bases, with 13 bases between. The germline gives CDR1 DFQATT, CDR2 SNEGSKA (reference sequence).

This clonotype was counted between two and nine times. The chain carries TRBV20-1 and TRBJ2-3; D perhaps matches TRBD2 (6 bases). Germline V lookup: CDR1 DFQATT, CDR2 SNEGSKA (reference sequence). There are 15 residues in the CDR3. V gave up 3 bases and J gave up 1 base, with 14 bases separating them. CDR3 in DNA: TGCAGTGCTAGTGGTGTGCGGGACCGCACAGATACGCAGTATTTT. This encodes CSASGVRDRTDTQYF.

The V call is TRBV7-2, the J call TRBJ2-3, with 9 bases aligning to TRBD2. Germline CDR1 SGHTA, CDR2 FQGNSA. Unmatched junction bases numbered 8, after V lost 3 bases and J lost 4 bases. This CDR3 spans 16 amino acids. CDR3 residues: CASSFLWAGGPDTQYF. In DNA, the CDR3 is TGTGCCAGCAGCTTTTTATGGGCGGGAGGGCCAGATACGCAGTATTTT.

This clonotype was counted only a few times. This sequence joins TRBV28 and TRBJ1-2; tentative D call: TRBD1 (6 bases). This CDR3 has 13 amino acids. Germline V gene data show CDR1 as MDHEN and CDR2 as SYDVKM. Trimming pared 5 bases from V and 7 bases from J, leaving 14 bases between. The DNA of the CDR3 is TGTGCCAGCAGTGGTCTGGGGGCGGCTGGCTACACCTTC. Translating gives CASSGLGAAGYTF.

V is TRBV24-1 and J is TRBJ2-7; 7 bases are a match to TRBD2. With 4 bases clipped from V and 7 bases from J, the junction kept 18 bases outside the gene matches. The germline V gene has CDR1 KGHDR and CDR2 SFDVKD. This CDR3 is built from 17 residues. The CDR3 sequence: CATSDSTSANPYNEQYF. CDR3 in DNA: TGTGCCACCAGTGACTCCACTAGCGCCAATCCCTACAATGAGCAGTACTTC.

This clonotype was found a few times. The rearrangement uses TRBV12-3 or TRBV12-4 and TRBJ1-4; D ambiguous. The CDR3 consists of 12 residues. V lost 1 base to trimming and J lost 13 bases, with 10 bases between them. CDR3: CASSLDRPLLFF. The CDR3 region has the DNA TGTGCCAGCAGTTTAGACCGTCCATTACTGTTTTTT.